The entry that follows covers one T cell receptor beta chain sequence. This sample was included in a study of shared clonotypes between healthy human individuals. Some clones are missing from TCRdb's copy, which holds only in-frame ones; the method was immunoSEQ multiplex PCR. Of 2.5 million or so clones listed, around 90% were seen once; the top ten hold about 0.13%. This clonotype originated in a young man in good health. Sequencing input: naive CD4+ T cells sorted from blood. Sample subset: CD45RA+ positively selected.

CDR3 protein: CASSYSGQFNQPQHF. CDR3 DNA sequence: TGTGCCAGCAGTTACTCGGGGCAGTTCAATCAGCCCCAGCATTTT. The chain combines TRBV6-5 with TRBJ1-5; possibly TRBD1 for D (5 bases). The CDR3 covers 15 residues. Deletions cut 0 bases from V and 3 bases from J, with 9 bases between. The germline V gene has CDR1 MNHEY and CDR2 SVGAGI.